This T cell receptor beta chain was sequenced during a study of low-dose radiotherapy and immunotherapy resistance in tumors. About the study: With fractions of 0.5 Gy given every 2 weeks, Cohort 1 accumulated a total of 6.5 Gy. Intravenous cyclophosphamide at 200 mg/m2 preceded radiation and immunotherapy by one day, every two weeks. Patients were given intravenous nivolumab 240 mg every two weeks plus ipilimumab 1 mg/kg every six weeks.

TRAV- and TRBV-specific primers primed first-strand cDNA, covering alpha and beta chains. With a V-primer adapter and a constant-region primer, TCRs were amplified for about 20 PCR cycles. TCRdb passed the reads through MiXCR, listing each CDR3 protein once. The sample records 85,000 to 95,000 distinct CDR3 sequences, 9.4% being singletons. V lost 3 bases and J 1 base, leaving 10 bases between the germline ends. CDR3 length: 14 residues. The germline V gene encodes CDR1 MDHEN and CDR2 SYDVKM. This clonotype was recorded at least ten times. This sample's time point: before trial treatment. As their treatment, donors received nivolumab, ipilimumab, aspirin, low-dose cyclophosphamide and low-dose radiotherapy.

The material sequenced was PBMCs, taken before treatment. This clonotype originated in a male donor with prostate cancer. This chain uses TRBV28 with TRBJ2-7; D may be TRBD2 (7 bases). The chain's CDR3 is CASSFRGGSYEQYF. DNA for the CDR3: TGTGCCAGCAGTTTTAGGGGGGGTTCCTACGAGCAGTACTTC.